The 15 T cell receptor beta chains presented below share a single source sample, sequenced in a study of cytomegalovirus exposure and HLA in healthy donors. 60 Vbeta and 13 Jbeta primers were used in PCR. Sequencing was performed with immunoSEQ multiplex PCR; in TCRdb, only in-frame clones are kept and a portion is missing. The data show approximately 170,000 clones, roughly 84% seen once. Sequencing was done on a sample of PBMCs. The receptors shown here come from a male donor in good health and CMV-seronegative.

This clone has just one count. The V call is TRBV7-9, the J call TRBJ2-5; a possible D gene is TRBD1 (6 bases). The CDR3 has 14 amino acids. Germline V gives CDR1 SEHNR, CDR2 FQNEAQ (reference sequence). V was clipped by 5 bases and J by 4 bases, with 14 bases between them. The CDR3 is CASSATGSRETQYF. CDR3 DNA sequence: TGTGCCAGCAGCGCCACAGGGTCTCGAGAGACCCAGTACTTC.

J is TRBJ1-5 and V is TRBV2, with 9 nucleotides matching TRBD1. Germline V lookup: CDR1 SNHLY, CDR2 FYNNEI. V was pared by 5 bases and J by 3 bases, with 8 bases of the junction left unmatched. CDR3 size: 16 residues. CDR3 region: CASSLNRGPVNQPQHF. DNA of the CDR3: TGTGCCAGCAGTTTGAACAGGGGGCCGGTCAATCAGCCCCAGCATTTT.

The chain has TRBV18 and TRBJ1-6, with D maybe TRBD1 (6 bases). V was trimmed by 1 base and J by 8 bases, leaving 15 bases between them. This CDR3 contains 16 residues. The germline CDR1 and CDR2 sequences are KGHSH and LQKENI. CDR3 bases: TGTGCCAGCTCACCACTGCCAGGGGTTGATGATTCACCCCTCCACTTT. As protein: CASSPLPGVDDSPLHF.

The CDR3 spells CASRLPGSDTQYF. The CDR3 region has the DNA TGTGCCAGCAGACTACCGGGGAGTGATACGCAGTATTTT. V is TRBV28 and J is TRBJ2-3; possible D gene TRBD2, 5 bases. V gave up 6 bases and J gave up 6 bases, with 13 bases separating them. The CDR3 consists of 13 residues. Germline CDR1 is MDHEN and CDR2 is SYDVKM.

This sequence joins TRBV7-2 and TRBJ2-5, with D hard to call. V lost 4 bases and J lost 5, with 8 bases in between. The CDR3 contains 12 residues. Germline V CDR1 and CDR2: SGHTA, FQGNSA. The CDR3 region is CASSSIVETQYF. The DNA of the CDR3 is TGTGCCAGCAGCTCCATAGTGGAGACCCAGTACTTC.

The chain combines TRBV30 with TRBJ1-6; D not certain. V lost 0 bases to trimming and J lost 0 bases, with 12 bases between them. CDR3 length equals 17 residues. Germline values: CDR1 GTSNPN, CDR2 SVGIG (reference sequence). This chain's CDR3 is CAWSVEGFTSYNSPLHF. DNA of the CDR3: TGTGCCTGGAGTGTGGAGGGCTTCACCTCCTATAATTCACCCCTCCACTTT.

This rearrangement joins TRBV23-1 to TRBJ2-1; TRBD2 agrees at 7 bases. TRBV23-1 is noted as an ORF with a role that remains uncertain. The CDR3 totals 15 residues. Trimming removed 2 bases from V and 5 bases from J; junction bases left unmatched: 6. The CDR3: CASSQVGGRDNEQFF. The CDR3 DNA reads TGCGCCAGCAGTCAAGTGGGGGGGAGGGACAATGAGCAGTTCTTC.

The chain joins TRBV6-1 to TRBJ2-7; D possibly corresponds to TRBD1 (6 bases). The V gene lost 7 bases and the J gene lost 7 bases, with 20 bases spanning the gap. CDR1 and CDR2 (germline): MNHNS, SASEGT. This CDR3 spans 14 amino acids. This CDR3 reads CASMIGAGVGEQYF. The CDR3, as DNA: TGTGCCAGCATGATCGGGGCAGGGGTGGGGGAGCAGTACTTC.

The V gene is TRBV7-2, the J gene TRBJ2-1, with D possibly being TRBD2 (5 bases). The CDR3 spans 15 residues. V shed 1 base and J shed 8 bases, with 15 bases lying between them. Germline V CDR1 and CDR2: SGHTA, FQGNSA. CDR3 in DNA: TGTGCCAGCAGCTTAGTTTTTCTAGCAGCCGATGAGCAGTTCTTC. Encoded protein: CASSLVFLAADEQFF.

The chain combines TRBV5-1 with TRBJ2-3; D call uncertain. Germline V gene data show CDR1 as SGHRS and CDR2 as YFSETQ. V lost 0 bases and J 5 bases, leaving 4 bases between the germline ends. The CDR3 covers 12 residues. For the CDR3, the DNA is TGCGCCAGCAGCTTGGCTCTAGATACGCAGTATTTT. Protein sequence: CASSLALDTQYF.

The gene calls are TRBV29-1 and TRBJ1-2; TRBD1 aligns across 10 bases. CDR3 length equals 13 residues. The junction had 9 bases not matched to a gene; V was cut back by 7 bases and J by 7 bases. Germline V gene sequence: CDR1 SQVTM, CDR2 ANQGSEA. CDR3 sequence: CSASGTGESGYTF. The CDR3 DNA sequence: TGCAGCGCATCCGGGACAGGGGAAAGTGGCTACACCTTC.

The rearrangement links TRBV4-1 to TRBJ1-1; D perhaps matches TRBD1 (5 bases). The germline V gene has CDR1 MGHRA and CDR2 YSYEKL. There are 16 residues in the CDR3. The V end was cut by 0 bases, the J end by 2 bases, with 13 bases between. The CDR3 bases are TGCGCCAGCAGCCAAGAGGAGAGGGGAGGTAACACTGAAGCTTTCTTT. Its translation: CASSQEERGGNTEAFF.

This clone appeared once. The rearrangement joins TRBV4-3 to TRBJ2-3; TRBD1 is a possible D gene (6 bases). V was clipped by 4 bases and J by 0 bases, with 8 bases between them. The CDR3 extends over 14 amino acids. The germline gives CDR1 LGHNA, CDR2 YSLEER. In DNA form, the CDR3 reads TGCGCCAGCAGCCGACAGGCCAGCACAGATACGCAGTATTTT. Protein product: CASSRQASTDTQYF.

A word on this clone: Because the CDR3's place on the DNA is in doubt, the DNA is left out and the CDR3 is given as listed by TCRdb. The chain uses TRBV28 and TRBJ1-1; TRBD1, the table's D call, lacks a check against the DNA. The CDR3 length is 16 residues, termini included. CDR1 and CDR2 from the germline V gene are MDHEN and SYDVKM. The CDR3 here is CASSSGQGAVNTEAFF.

The table lists this clone with a few counts. This rearrangement joins TRBV18 to TRBJ2-2; a weak D match, TRBD1 (5 bases). Trimming removed 3 bases from V and 3 bases from J, with 11 bases in between. The CDR3 extends over 15 amino acids. Looked up from germline, CDR1 is KGHSH and CDR2 is LQKENI. The CDR3 spells CASSPMQGHTGELFF. As DNA, the CDR3 is TGTGCCAGCTCACCGATGCAGGGTCACACCGGGGAGCTGTTTTTT.